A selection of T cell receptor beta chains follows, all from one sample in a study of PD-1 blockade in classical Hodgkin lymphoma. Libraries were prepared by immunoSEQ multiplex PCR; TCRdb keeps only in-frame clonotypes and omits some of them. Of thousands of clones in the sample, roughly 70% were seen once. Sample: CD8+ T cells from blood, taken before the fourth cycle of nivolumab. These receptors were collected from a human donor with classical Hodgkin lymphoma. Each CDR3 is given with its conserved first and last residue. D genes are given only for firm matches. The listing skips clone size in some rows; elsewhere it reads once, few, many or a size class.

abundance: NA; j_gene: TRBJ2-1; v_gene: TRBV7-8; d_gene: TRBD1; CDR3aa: CASSRSDRGREQFF; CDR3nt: TGTGCCAGCAGCCGAAGCGACAGGGGGAGAGAGCAGTTCTTC
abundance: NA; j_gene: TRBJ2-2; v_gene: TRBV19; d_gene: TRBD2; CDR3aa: CASSILAGPTGELFF; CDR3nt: TGTGCCAGTAGTATTTTAGCGGGGCCCACCGGGGAGCTGTTTTTT
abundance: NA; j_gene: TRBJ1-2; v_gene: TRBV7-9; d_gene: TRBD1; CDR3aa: CASSPGTGGYGYTF; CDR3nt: TGTGCCAGCAGCCCAGGGACAGGGGGCTATGGCTACACCTTC
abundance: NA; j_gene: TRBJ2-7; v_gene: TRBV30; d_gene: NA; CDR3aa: CASRRVPANYEQYF; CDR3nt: TGTGCCTCGCGGCGAGTACCGGCGAACTACGAGCAGTACTTC
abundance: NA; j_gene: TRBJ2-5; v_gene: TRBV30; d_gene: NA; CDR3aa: CAWSPIQETQYF; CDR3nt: TGTGCCTGGAGCCCCATACAAGAGACCCAGTACTTC
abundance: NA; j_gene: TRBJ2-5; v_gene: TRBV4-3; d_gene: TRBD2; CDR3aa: CASSQEMERGVRLETQYF; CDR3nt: TGCGCCAGCAGCCAGGAAATGGAGCGGGGGGTCCGCTTGGAGACCCAGTACTTC
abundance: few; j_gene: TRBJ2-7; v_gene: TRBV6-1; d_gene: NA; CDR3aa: CASSSNYEQYF; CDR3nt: TGTGCCAGCAGTTCTAACTACGAGCAGTACTTC
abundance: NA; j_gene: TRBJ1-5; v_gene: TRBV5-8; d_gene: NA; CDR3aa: CASSFLDSNQPQHF; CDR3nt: TGTGCCAGCAGCTTTTTGGATAGCAATCAGCCCCAGCATTTT
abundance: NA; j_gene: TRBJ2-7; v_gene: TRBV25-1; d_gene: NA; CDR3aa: CATGQGSREQYF; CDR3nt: TGTGCCACCGGGCAGGGTTCTAGAGAGCAGTACTTC
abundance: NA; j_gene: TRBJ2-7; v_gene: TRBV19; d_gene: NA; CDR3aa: CASSMKISGYEQYF; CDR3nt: TGTGCCAGTAGTATGAAAATCTCGGGCTACGAGCAGTACTTC
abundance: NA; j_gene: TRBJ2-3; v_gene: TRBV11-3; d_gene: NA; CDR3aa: CASSLEYTSTDTQYF; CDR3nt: TGTGCCAGCAGCTTAGAATACACTAGCACAGATACGCAGTATTTT
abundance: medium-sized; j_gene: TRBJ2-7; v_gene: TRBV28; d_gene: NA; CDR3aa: CASRMATGGLGYF; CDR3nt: TGTGCCAGCAGGATGGCAACAGGCGGCCTTGGATACTTC
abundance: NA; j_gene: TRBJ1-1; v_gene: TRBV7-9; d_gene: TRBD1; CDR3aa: CASSPWTGANTEAFF; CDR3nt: TGTGCCAGCAGCCCTTGGACAGGCGCAAACACTGAAGCTTTCTTT
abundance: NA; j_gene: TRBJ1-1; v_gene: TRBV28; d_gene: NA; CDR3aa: CASSLSGVQAAGAFF; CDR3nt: TGTGCCAGCAGTTTATCGGGGGTACAGGCCGCCGGAGCTTTCTTT
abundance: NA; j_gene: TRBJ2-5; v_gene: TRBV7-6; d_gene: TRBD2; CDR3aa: CASSLGGGHQETQYF; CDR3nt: TGTGCCAGCAGCCTCGGGGGGGGACATCAAGAGACCCAGTACTTC
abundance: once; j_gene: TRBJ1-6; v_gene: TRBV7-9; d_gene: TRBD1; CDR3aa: CASSQNRGGHSPLHF; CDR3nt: TGTGCCAGCAGCCAAAACAGGGGAGGACATTCACCCCTCCACTTT
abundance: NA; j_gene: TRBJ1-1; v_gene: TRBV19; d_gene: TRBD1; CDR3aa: CASTYKGGASTEAFF; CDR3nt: TGTGCCAGTACTTATAAAGGGGGCGCGAGCACTGAAGCTTTCTTT
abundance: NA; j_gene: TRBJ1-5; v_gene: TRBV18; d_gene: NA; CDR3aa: CASSPGGQNQPQHF; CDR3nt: TGTGCCAGCTCACCTGGGGGGCAGAATCAGCCCCAGCATTTT
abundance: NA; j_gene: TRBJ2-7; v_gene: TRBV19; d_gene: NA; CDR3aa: CASSYQGPSSYEQYF; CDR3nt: TGTGCCAGTAGCTACCAGGGACCGAGCTCCTACGAGCAGTACTTC
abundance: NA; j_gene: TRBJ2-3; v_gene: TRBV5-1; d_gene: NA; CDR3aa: CASSFDVSVTDTQYF; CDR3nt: TGCGCCAGCAGCTTCGATGTCAGTGTGACAGATACGCAGTATTTT
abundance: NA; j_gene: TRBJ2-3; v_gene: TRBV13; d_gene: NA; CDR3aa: CASSHTDTQYF; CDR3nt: TGTGCCAGCAGTCACACAGATACGCAGTATTTT
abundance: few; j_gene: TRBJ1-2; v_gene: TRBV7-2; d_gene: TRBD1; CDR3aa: CASSLGQGAGYGYTF; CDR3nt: TGTGCCAGCAGCTTAGGACAGGGGGCTGGCTATGGCTACACCTTC